The rows below give T cell receptor beta chains drawn from one sample of a study of persistence of HIV-infected CD4 T cells. The antigens these receptors bind are not known. The table came from immunoSEQ multiplex PCR; TCRdb's copy has only in-frame clones and leaves some out. The repertoire holds approximately 13,000 clones, with roughly 71% as singletons. The material sequenced was CD4+ T cells sorted from PBMCs after roughly 18-hour stimulation, taken from a patient who received antiretroviral therapy. These receptors all stem from an adult man with HIV who was CMV-seropositive. The CDR3 runs from the conserved cysteine through the conserved F or W. The D gene is left open where the match is weak. Not every row has a clone size; where given, it reads once, few, many or a size class.

d_gene	j_gene	v_gene	abundance	CDR3aa	CDR3nt
NA	TRBJ2-7	TRBV11-3	NA	CASSLGANSYEQYF	TGTGCCAGCAGCTTAGGAGCTAACTCCTACGAGCAGTACTTC
NA	TRBJ1-1	TRBV4-1	NA	CASSQGPGTEAFF	TGCGCCAGCAGCCAAGGCCCCGGGACAGAAGCTTTCTTT
NA	TRBJ2-1	TRBV7-7	once	CASSLLAGMGNEQFF	TGTGCCAGCAGCTTACTTGCGGGGATGGGAAATGAGCAGTTCTTC
TRBD1	TRBJ1-6	TRBV28	NA	CASSFRTGWGGSPLHF	TGTGCCAGCAGTTTTAGGACAGGATGGGGCGGTTCACCCCTCCACTTT
NA	TRBJ2-5	TRBV12-3/TRBV12-4	once	CASSLGLQETQYF	TGTGCCAGCAGTTTGGGACTTCAAGAGACCCAGTACTTC
NA	TRBJ2-2	TRBV2	NA	CASSERGGRTAGELFF	TGTGCCAGCAGTGAAAGGGGTGGGAGGACGGCCGGGGAGCTGTTTTTT
NA	TRBJ1-1	TRBV7-2	few	CASSLQDRATEAFF	TGTGCCAGCAGCTTACAGGACAGAGCCACTGAAGCTTTCTTT
NA	TRBJ2-7	TRBV6-5	few	CASRAPTLGSSEQYF	TGTGCCAGCAGGGCTCCTACCCTGGGATCGAGCGAGCAGTACTTC
TRBD1	TRBJ2-1	TRBV18	NA	CASSPPDRGFNEQFF	TGTGCCAGCTCACCGCCGGACAGGGGTTTCAATGAGCAGTTCTTC
NA	TRBJ2-1	TRBV28	NA	CASYPRGSYNEQFF	TGTGCCAGCTATCCGAGAGGGTCCTACAATGAGCAGTTCTTC
TRBD1	TRBJ2-6	TRBV5-4	medium-sized	CASEQGAGSGANVLTF	TGTGCCAGCGAACAGGGGGCTGGCTCTGGGGCCAACGTCCTGACTTTC
NA	TRBJ1-4	TRBV7-9	NA	CASSLFPRLNEKLFF	TGTGCCAGCAGCTTATTCCCCCGGCTAAATGAAAAACTGTTTTTT
NA	TRBJ1-2	TRBV7-9	NA	CASSLVGQQIYGYTF	TGTGCCAGCAGCTTAGTAGGGCAACAGATCTATGGCTACACCTTC
TRBD2	TRBJ2-2	TRBV24-1	NA	CATSPPRPSGNTGELFF	TGTGCCACCAGTCCTCCGAGGCCTAGCGGAAACACCGGGGAGCTGTTTTTT
TRBD1	TRBJ1-4	TRBV28	NA	CASSLNRGVYEKLFF	TGTGCCAGCAGTCTAAACAGGGGGGTTTACGAAAAACTGTTTTTT
NA	TRBJ1-1	TRBV15	NA	CATSRDMNEAFF	TGTGCCACCAGCAGAGATATGAATGAAGCTTTCTTT
NA	TRBJ2-3	TRBV6-5	NA	CASKVDFRADTQYF	TGTGCCAGCAAGGTAGACTTTAGGGCAGATACGCAGTATTTT
NA	TRBJ2-1	TRBV24-1	NA	CATSGPPYNEQFF	TGTGCCACCAGTGGCCCCCCGTACAATGAGCAGTTCTTC
NA	TRBJ2-7	TRBV5-1	NA	CASSLRESSYEQYF	TGCGCCAGCAGCTTGAGGGAGTCCTCCTACGAGCAGTACTTC
NA	TRBJ1-3	TRBV5-5	NA	CASSLEEGLSGNTIYF	TGTGCCAGCAGCTTGGAGGAGGGACTCTCTGGAAACACCATATATTTT
NA	TRBJ1-6	TRBV7-8	few	CASSSLTGVETLHF	TGTGCCAGCAGCTCCTTGACGGGGGTGGAGACCCTCCACTTT
NA	TRBJ1-1	TRBV5-8	NA	CASSLMQGYSAEAFF	TGTGCCAGCAGCTTAATGCAGGGGTACAGTGCTGAAGCTTTCTTT
NA	TRBJ2-7	TRBV5-5	few	CASRGQLGSSSYEQYF	TGTGCCAGCAGGGGCCAGTTAGGGTCCAGCTCCTACGAGCAGTACTTC
NA	TRBJ2-2	TRBV6-2/TRBV6-3	NA	CASSPSLGRVETNTGELFF	TGTGCCAGCAGTCCGAGCTTAGGCAGGGTCGAAACGAACACCGGGGAGCTGTTTTTT
TRBD1	TRBJ2-2	TRBV5-1	NA	CASSSQGGPGELFF	TGCGCCAGCAGCTCACAGGGGGGCCCCGGGGAGCTGTTTTTT
NA	TRBJ2-2	TRBV4-2	NA	CASSWDRGVNTGELFF	TGTGCCAGCAGCTGGGATCGGGGAGTCAACACCGGGGAGCTGTTTTTT
NA	TRBJ2-1	TRBV7-9	few	CASSLAGQYNEQFF	TGTGCCAGCAGCTTAGCCGGACAGTACAATGAGCAGTTCTTC
NA	TRBJ2-2	TRBV18	NA	CASSPDANTGELFF	TGTGCCAGCTCACCAGACGCGAACACCGGGGAGCTGTTTTTT
NA	TRBJ1-1	TRBV5-1	NA	CASSDPNTEAFF	TGCGCCAGCAGTGATCCAAACACTGAAGCTTTCTTT
TRBD1	TRBJ1-1	TRBV10-2	NA	CASRGADRLNTEAFF	TGCGCCAGCAGGGGAGCGGACAGGCTCAACACTGAAGCTTTCTTT
NA	TRBJ2-1	TRBV7-2	NA	CASSLGGGRTSYNEQFF	TGTGCCAGCAGCTTAGGGGGGGGCCGGACCTCCTACAATGAGCAGTTCTTC